Sequencing of this T cell receptor (beta chain) was carried out in a study of blood T cell repertoires in COVID-19. Whole-study context: Material from acute and convalescent COVID-19 was sourced from the United States, Italy and Spain.

Authors' data handling: Estimation of nucleated cell counts was performed using reference gene primer amplification. Sequenced by immunoSEQ multiplex PCR; TCRdb stores in-frame clones only, minus some. V and J calls and clone size are as listed in that table; D and trimming were resolved from the DNA. The repertoire consists of about 110,000 clones, with 88% occurring once and the leading ten covering over 2%. This CDR3 has 16 residues. The ends lost 1 base at V and 7 bases at J; junction bases unmatched: 8. The germline V gene encodes CDR1 LNHNV and CDR2 YYDKDF (reference sequence). The sequence derives from a human donor in a cohort sampled during active COVID-19. The chain is built from TRBV15 and TRBJ2-2, with 8 positions matching TRBD1. The source material was peripheral blood. CDR3 sequence (DNA): TGTGCCACCAGCAGAGGGGGACAGGAAATTCTCGGGGAGCTGTTTTTT. Protein sequence: CATSRGGQEILGELFF.